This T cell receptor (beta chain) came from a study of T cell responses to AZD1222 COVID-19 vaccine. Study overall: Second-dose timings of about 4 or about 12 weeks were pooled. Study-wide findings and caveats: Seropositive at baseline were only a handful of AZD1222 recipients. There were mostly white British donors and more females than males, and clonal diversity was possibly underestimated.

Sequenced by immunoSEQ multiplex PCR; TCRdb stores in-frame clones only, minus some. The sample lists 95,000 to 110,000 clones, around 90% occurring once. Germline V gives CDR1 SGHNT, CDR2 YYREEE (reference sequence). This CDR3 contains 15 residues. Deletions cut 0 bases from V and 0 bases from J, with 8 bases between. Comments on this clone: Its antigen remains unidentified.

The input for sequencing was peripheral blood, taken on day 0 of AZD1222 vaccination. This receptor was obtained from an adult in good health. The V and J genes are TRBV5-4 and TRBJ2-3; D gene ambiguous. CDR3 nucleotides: TGTGCCAGCAGCTTGGGGTTGTACAGCACAGATACGCAGTATTTT. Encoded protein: CASSLGLYSTDTQYF.